This T cell receptor (beta chain) was sequenced in a study of OX40 agonist ivuxolimab in advanced cancers. About the study: Each dose-escalation patient presented with hepatocellular carcinoma, melanoma, renal cell or head and neck cancer.

The data were produced by immunoSEQ multiplex PCR, yet TCRdb's version contains in-frame clones alone and is incomplete. The table has 39,000 or so clones, about 89% seen once. This CDR3 spans 15 amino acids. V was trimmed by 3 bases and J by 6 bases, leaving 14 bases between them. In germline, CDR1 is LNHDA, CDR2 SQIVND (reference sequence). Sample: CD4+ or CD8+ T cells sorted from blood, taken in a trial of the OX40 agonist ivuxolimab. The sequence was obtained from an adult with an advanced solid tumor such as melanoma, head and neck, liver or kidney cancer. J is TRBJ2-2 and V is TRBV19, with TRBD1 as a possible D gene (5 bases). Here the CDR3 reads CASSMNAQGAGELFF. The CDR3 region has the DNA TGTGCCAGTAGTATGAACGCCCAGGGCGCCGGGGAGCTGTTTTTT.